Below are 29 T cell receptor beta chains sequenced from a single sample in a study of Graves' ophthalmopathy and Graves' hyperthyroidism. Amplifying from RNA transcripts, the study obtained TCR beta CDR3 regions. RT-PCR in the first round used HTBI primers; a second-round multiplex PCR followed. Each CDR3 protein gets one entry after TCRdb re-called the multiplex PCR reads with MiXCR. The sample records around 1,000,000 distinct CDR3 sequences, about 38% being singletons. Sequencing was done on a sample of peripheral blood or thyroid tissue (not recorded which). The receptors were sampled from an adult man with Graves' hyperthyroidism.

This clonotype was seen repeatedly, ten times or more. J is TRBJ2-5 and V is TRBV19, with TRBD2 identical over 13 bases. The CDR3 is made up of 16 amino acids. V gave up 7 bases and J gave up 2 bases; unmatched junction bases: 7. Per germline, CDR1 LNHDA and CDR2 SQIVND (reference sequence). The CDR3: CASKTSGGNQQETQYF. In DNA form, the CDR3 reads TGTGCCAGTAAGACTAGCGGGGGGAACCAGCAAGAGACCCAGTACTTC.

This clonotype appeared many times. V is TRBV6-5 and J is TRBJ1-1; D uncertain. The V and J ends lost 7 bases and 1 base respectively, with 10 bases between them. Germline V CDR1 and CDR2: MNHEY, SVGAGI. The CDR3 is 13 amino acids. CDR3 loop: CASKRTANTEAFF. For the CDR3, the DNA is TGTGCCAGCAAGCGGACGGCGAACACTGAAGCTTTCTTT.

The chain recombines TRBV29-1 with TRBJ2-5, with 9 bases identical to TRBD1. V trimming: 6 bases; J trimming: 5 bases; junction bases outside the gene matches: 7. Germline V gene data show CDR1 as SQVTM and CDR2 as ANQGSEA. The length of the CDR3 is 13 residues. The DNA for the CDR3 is TGCAGCGTCGGGACAGGGAATGGGGAGACCCAGTACTTC. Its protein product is CSVGTGNGETQYF.

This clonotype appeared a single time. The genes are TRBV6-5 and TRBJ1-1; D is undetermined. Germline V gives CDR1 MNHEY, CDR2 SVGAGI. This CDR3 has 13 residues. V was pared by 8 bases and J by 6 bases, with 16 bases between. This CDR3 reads CASGPLNSAEAFF. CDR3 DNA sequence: TGTGCCAGCGGCCCACTGAACTCCGCTGAAGCTTTCTTT.

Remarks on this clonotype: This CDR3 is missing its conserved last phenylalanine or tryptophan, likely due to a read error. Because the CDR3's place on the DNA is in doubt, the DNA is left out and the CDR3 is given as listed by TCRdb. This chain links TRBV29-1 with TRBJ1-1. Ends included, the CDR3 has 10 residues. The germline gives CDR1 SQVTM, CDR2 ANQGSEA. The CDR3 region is CSAGGGGPFY.

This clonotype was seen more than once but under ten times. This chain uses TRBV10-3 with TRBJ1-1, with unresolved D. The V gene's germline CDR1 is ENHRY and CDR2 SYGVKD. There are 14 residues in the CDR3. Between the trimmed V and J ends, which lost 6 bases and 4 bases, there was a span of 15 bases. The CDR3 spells CAISTPRRSTEAFF. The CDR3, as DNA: TGTGCCATCAGCACACCTCGAAGGAGCACTGAAGCTTTCTTT.

Here the CDR3 DNA reads TGCGCCAGCAGCCAAGATCGCGGACAGGGGGTTCTGGGCACTGAAGCTTTCTTT. Encoded protein: CASSQDRGQGVLGTEAFF. The chain is built from TRBV4-1 and TRBJ1-1; TRBD1 agrees at 10 bases. J was trimmed by 4 bases and V by 0 bases; bases with no gene match: 11. The CDR3 totals 18 residues. The V gene's germline CDR1 is MGHRA and CDR2 YSYEKL.

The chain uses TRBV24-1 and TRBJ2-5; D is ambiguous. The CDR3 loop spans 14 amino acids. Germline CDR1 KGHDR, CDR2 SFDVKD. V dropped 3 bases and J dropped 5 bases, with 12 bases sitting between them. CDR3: CATSDPDGRETQYF. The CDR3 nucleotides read TGTGCCACCAGTGATCCCGACGGCAGGGAGACCCAGTACTTC.

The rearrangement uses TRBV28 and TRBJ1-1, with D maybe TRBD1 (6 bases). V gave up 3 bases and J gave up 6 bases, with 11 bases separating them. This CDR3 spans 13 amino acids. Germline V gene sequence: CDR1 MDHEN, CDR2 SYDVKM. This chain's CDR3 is CASSLRQESEAFF. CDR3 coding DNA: TGTGCCAGCAGTTTGCGACAGGAGTCTGAAGCTTTCTTT.

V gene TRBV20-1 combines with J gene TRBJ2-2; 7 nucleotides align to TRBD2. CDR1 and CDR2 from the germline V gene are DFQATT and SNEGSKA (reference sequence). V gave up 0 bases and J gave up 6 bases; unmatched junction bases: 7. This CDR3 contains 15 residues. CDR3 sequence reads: CSARDGGGPSGELFF. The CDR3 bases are TGCAGTGCTAGAGATGGGGGAGGGCCGTCCGGGGAGCTGTTTTTT.

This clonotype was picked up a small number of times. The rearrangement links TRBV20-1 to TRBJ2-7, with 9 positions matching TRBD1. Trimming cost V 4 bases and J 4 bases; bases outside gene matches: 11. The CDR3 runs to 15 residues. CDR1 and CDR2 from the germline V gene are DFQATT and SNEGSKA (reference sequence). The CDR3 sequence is CSATNPGTGSYEQYF. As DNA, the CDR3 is TGCAGTGCTACAAACCCTGGGACAGGGTCTTACGAGCAGTACTTC.

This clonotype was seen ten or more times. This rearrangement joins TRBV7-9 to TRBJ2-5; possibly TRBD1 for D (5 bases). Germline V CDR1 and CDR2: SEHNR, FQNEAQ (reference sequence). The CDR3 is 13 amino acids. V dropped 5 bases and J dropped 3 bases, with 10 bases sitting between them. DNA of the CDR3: TGTGCCAGCAGCCTGGACACAGAAGAGACCCAGTACTTC. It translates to CASSLDTEETQYF.

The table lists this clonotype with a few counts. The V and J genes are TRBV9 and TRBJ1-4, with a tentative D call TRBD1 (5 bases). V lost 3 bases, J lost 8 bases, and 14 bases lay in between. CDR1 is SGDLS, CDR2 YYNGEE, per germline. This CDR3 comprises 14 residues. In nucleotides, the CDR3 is TGTGCCAGCAGCGGCGGACAATTCAGCGAAAAACTGTTTTTT. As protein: CASSGGQFSEKLFF.

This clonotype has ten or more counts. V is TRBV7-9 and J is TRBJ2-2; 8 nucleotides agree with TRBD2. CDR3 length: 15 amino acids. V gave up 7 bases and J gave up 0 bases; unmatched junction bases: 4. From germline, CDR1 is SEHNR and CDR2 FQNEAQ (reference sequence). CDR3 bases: TGTGCCAGCAACCCAGCGGGGGCGAACACCGGGGAGCTGTTTTTT. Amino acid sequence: CASNPAGANTGELFF.

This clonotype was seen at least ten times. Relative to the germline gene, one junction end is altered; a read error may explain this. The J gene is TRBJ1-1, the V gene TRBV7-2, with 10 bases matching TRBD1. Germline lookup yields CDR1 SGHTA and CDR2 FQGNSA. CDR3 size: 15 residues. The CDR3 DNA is TGTGCCAGCAGCACCCCGGGACAGGGGCGATCTGACGCTTTCTTT. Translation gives CASSTPGQGRSDAFF. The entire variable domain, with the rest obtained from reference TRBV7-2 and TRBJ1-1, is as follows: GAGVSQSPSNKVTEKGKDVELRCDPISGHTALYWYRQSLGQGLEFLIYFQGNSAPDKSGLPSDRFSAERTGGSVSTLTIQRTQQEDSAVYLCASSTPGQGRSDAFFGQGTRLTVV.

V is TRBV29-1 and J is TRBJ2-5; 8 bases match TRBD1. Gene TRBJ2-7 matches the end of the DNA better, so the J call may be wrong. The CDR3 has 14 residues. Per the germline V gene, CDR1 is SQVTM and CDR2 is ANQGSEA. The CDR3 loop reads CSVEGTGRLYEQYF. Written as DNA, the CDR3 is TGCAGCGTTGAAGGGACAGGGAGACTCTACGAGCAGTACTTC.

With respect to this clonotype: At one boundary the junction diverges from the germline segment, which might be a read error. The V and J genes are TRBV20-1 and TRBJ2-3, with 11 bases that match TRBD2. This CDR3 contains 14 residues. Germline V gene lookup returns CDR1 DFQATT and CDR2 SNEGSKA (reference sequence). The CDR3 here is CSATRLAGTDTQYF. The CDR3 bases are TGCAGTGCTACAAGACTAGCGGGAACAGATACGCAGTACTTT.

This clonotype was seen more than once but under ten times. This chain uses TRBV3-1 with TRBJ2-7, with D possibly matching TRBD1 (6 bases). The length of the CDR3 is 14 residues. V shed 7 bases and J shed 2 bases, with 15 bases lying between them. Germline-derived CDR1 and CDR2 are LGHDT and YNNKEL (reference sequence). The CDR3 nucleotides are TGTGCCAGCACCCACAGGACAGCCACCTACGAGCAGTACTTC. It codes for CASTHRTATYEQYF.

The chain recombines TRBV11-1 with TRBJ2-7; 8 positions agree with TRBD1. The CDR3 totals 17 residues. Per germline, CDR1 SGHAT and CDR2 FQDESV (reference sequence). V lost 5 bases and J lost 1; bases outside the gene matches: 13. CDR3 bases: TGTGCCAGCAGCACAAAGACAGCACAGGGGGTATCCTACGAGCAGTACTTC. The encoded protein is CASSTKTAQGVSYEQYF.

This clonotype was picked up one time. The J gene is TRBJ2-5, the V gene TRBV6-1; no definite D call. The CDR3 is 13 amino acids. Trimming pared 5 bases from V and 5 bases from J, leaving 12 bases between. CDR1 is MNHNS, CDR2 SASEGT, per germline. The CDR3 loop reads CASSTYPVETQYF. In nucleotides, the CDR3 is TGTGCCAGCAGTACCTACCCCGTGGAGACCCAGTACTTC.

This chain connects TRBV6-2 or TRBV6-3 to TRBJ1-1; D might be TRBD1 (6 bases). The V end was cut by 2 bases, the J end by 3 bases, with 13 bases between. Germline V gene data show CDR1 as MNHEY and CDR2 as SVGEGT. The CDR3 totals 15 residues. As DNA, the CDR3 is TGTGCCAGCAGTTACGACAGGCCTCTAGACACTGAAGCTTTCTTT. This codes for CASSYDRPLDTEAFF.

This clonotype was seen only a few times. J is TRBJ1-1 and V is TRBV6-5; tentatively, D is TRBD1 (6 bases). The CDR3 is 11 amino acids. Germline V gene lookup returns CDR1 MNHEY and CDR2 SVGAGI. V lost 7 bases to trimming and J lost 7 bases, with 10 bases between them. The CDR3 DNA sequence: TGTGCCAGCAATACAGGGTATGAAGCTTTCTTT. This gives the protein CASNTGYEAFF.

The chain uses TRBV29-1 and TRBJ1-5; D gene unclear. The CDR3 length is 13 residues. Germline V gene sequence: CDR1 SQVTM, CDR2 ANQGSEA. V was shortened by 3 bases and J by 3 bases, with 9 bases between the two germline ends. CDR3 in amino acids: CSVDHGSNQPQHF. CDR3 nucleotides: TGCAGCGTTGATCACGGTTCCAATCAGCCCCAGCATTTT.

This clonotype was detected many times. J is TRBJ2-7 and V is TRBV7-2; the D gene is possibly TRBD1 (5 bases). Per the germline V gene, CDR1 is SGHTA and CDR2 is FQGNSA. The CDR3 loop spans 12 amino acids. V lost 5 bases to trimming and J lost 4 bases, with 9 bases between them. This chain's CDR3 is CASSPHRYEQYF. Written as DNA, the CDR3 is TGTGCCAGCAGCCCGCACAGGTACGAGCAGTACTTC.

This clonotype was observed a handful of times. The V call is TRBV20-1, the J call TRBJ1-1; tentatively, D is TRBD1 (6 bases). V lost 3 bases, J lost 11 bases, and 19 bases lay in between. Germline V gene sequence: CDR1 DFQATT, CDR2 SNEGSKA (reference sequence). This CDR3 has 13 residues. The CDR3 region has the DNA TGCAGTGCTAGCCTCGGACAGTTAGGACGGGCTTTCTTT. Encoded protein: CSASLGQLGRAFF.

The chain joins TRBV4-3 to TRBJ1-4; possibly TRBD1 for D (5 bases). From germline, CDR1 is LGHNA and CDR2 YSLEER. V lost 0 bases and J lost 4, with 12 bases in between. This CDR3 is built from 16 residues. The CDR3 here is CASSQEVGDFNEKLFF. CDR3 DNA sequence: TGCGCCAGCAGCCAAGAAGTAGGGGACTTTAATGAAAAACTGTTTTTT.

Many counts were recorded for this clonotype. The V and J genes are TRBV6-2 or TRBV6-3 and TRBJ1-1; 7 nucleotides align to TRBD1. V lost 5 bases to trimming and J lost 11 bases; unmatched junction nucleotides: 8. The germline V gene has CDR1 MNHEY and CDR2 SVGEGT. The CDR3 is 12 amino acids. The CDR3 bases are TGTGCCAGCAGTGATCGACAGGGTCGGGCTTTCTTT. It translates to CASSDRQGRAFF.

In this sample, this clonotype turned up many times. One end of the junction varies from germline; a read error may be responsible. CDR3 residues: CASSGGQGTLF. The CDR3 nucleotides read TGTGCCAGCAGCGGAGGACAGGGTACTCTCTTC. The chain employs TRBV5-5 and TRBJ1-2, with TRBD1 matching over 8 bases. The CDR3 extends over 11 amino acids. The germline V gene encodes CDR1 SGHKS and CDR2 YYEKEE (reference sequence).

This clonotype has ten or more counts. In DNA, the CDR3 is TGTGCCAGCAGCTTCATGGCGGAAAGCGGGACCCAGTACTTC. Translating gives CASSFMAESGTQYF. This chain uses TRBV5-5 with TRBJ2-5, with D perhaps TRBD2 (5 bases). Germline loops: CDR1 SGHKS, CDR2 YYEKEE (reference sequence). Trimming removed 2 bases from V and 7 bases from J, with 15 bases in between. The CDR3 contains 14 residues.